Each of the 7 T cell receptor beta chains below was sequenced from the same sample in a study of blood T cell repertoires in COVID-19 (dated by TCRdb to between 2020 and 2021). Receptor amplification or capture employed the immunoSEQ multiplex PCR assay. The immuneACCESS repertoire file appears here via TCRdb, limited to in-frame rearrangements. These files lack a portion of the clones; in checked studies, under half of the deficit traces to unresolved V genes, and the cause of the others is not known. The sample records 110,000 or so clones, more than 70% of which are singletons. 8% to 9.5% of the sample rests with the top ten. The sample was peripheral blood. These receptor sequences come from a woman aged 70-85 years who had recovered from COVID-19.

The rearrangement links TRBV6-6 to TRBJ2-7; possibly TRBD2 for D (6 bases). Germline values: CDR1 MNHNY, CDR2 SVGAGI (reference sequence). The CDR3 has 15 amino acids. V lost 5 bases to trimming and J lost 2 bases, with 16 bases between them. The CDR3 sequence is CASSQAGTGAYEQYF. The CDR3 DNA sequence: TGTGCCAGCAGTCAAGCCGGGACGGGAGCCTACGAGCAGTACTTC.

This chain joins TRBV15 and TRBJ2-1; 10 nucleotides agree with TRBD2. J was trimmed by 4 bases and V by 7 bases; bases with no gene match: 7. Germline V gene data show CDR1 as LNHNV and CDR2 as YYDKDF (reference sequence). CDR3 length: 15 amino acids. The CDR3 spells CATTTGTSDYNEQFF. CDR3 DNA: TGTGCCACCACGACCGGGACTAGCGATTACAATGAGCAGTTCTTC.

J is TRBJ2-7 and V is TRBV27; tentative D call: TRBD1 (5 bases). The V and J ends lost 0 bases and 4 bases respectively, with 19 bases between them. This CDR3 contains 17 residues. Germline V gives CDR1 MNHEY, CDR2 SMNVEV (reference sequence). The chain's CDR3 is CASSLSITGLGAYEQYF. The CDR3 DNA reads as TGTGCCAGCAGTTTATCGATAACAGGCCTAGGGGCGTACGAGCAGTACTTC.

This chain joins TRBV5-6 and TRBJ1-4; 8 nucleotides match TRBD1. The CDR3 sequence is 15 residues long. V lost 0 bases, J lost 6 bases, and 4 bases stayed unmatched. CDR1 is SGHDT, CDR2 YYEEEE, per germline. The CDR3: CASSLGGTGHEKLFF. CDR3 DNA sequence: TGTGCCAGCAGCTTGGGGGGGACAGGACATGAAAAACTGTTTTTT.

The chain employs TRBV4-3 and TRBJ2-3; a weak D match, TRBD1 (6 bases). This CDR3 spans 14 amino acids. Germline lookup yields CDR1 LGHNA and CDR2 YSLEER. The V end was cut by 6 bases, the J end by 0 bases, with 10 bases between. CDR3 DNA sequence: TGCGCCAGCAGAGGGCAGGGGAGCACAGATACGCAGTATTTT. It yields the protein CASRGQGSTDTQYF.

The chain recombines TRBV5-1 with TRBJ2-3; 8 positions agree with TRBD2. The CDR3 is 14 amino acids. Germline values: CDR1 SGHRS, CDR2 YFSETQ. Trimming removed 2 bases from V and 6 bases from J; junction bases left unmatched: 5. The CDR3 loop reads CASSFGSGGDTQYF. The CDR3 DNA reads as TGCGCCAGCAGCTTCGGGAGCGGGGGTGATACGCAGTATTTT.

CDR3 DNA: TGTGCCAGCAGCCTGCGGGCCACCACCGGGGAGCTGTTTTTT. This gives the protein CASSLRATTGELFF. The gene calls are TRBV7-9 and TRBJ2-2; tentative D call: TRBD2 (5 bases). The ends were cut back, 5 bases at V and 4 bases at J, with 11 bases in the middle. From germline, CDR1 is SEHNR and CDR2 FQNEAQ (reference sequence). The CDR3 sequence is 14 residues long.